The clone carrying this T cell receptor (beta chain) was detected only a few times. The antigen remains undetermined. At the DNA level, this CDR3 is encoded by other sequences in the same sample as well. The record originates from a study of beta chain features in type 1 diabetes. Turning to the study itself: Age, gender and cell yields were similar between patients and healthy donors. Broader study findings: The study found that naive, central memory and Treg TCRB repertoires appeared more similar in patients than in healthy donors. Overrepresentation of cells with high TCR expression could result from cDNA sequencing. Among patients with Type 1 diabetes, TCRB CDR3s were moderately but significantly shorter in every one of the four CD4+ subsets. VDJ junctions sequenced from type 1 diabetes patients showed fewer insertions and more deletions.

CDR1 and CDR2 from the germline V gene are SQVTM and ANQGSEA. CDR3 size: 13 residues. Trimming took off 2 bases at V and 0 bases at J, with 7 bases between the two ends. Expressed TCRB transcripts were sequenced, since all the RNA that had been isolated was reverse transcribed. The assay was immunoSEQ multiplex PCR, and TCRdb's table has in-frame clones only and misses some. The table shows about 300,000 clones, with roughly 12% occurring only once. The rearrangement uses TRBV29-1 and TRBJ1-1; D not certain. This receptor was identified in a woman between 18 and 29 years old with type 1 diabetes. The specimen sequenced was naive CD4+ T cells from blood. In nucleotides, the CDR3 is TGCAGCGTTGAACCTAGGATGAACACTGAAGCTTTCTTT. It is translated as CSVEPRMNTEAFF.